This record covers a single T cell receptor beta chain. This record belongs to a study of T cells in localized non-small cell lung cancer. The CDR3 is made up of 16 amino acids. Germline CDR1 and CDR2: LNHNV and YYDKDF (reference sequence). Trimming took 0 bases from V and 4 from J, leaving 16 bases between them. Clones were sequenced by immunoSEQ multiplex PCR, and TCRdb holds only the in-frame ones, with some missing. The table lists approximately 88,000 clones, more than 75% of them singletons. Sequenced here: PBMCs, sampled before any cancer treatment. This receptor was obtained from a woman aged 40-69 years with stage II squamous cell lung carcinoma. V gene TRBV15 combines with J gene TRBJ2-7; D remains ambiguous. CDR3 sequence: CATSRDSSPGVYEQYF. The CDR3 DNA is TGTGCCACCAGCAGAGATAGTTCGCCGGGTGTATACGAGCAGTACTTC.